This T cell receptor beta chain was found in a study of blood T cell repertoires in COVID-19. Study-level background: Samples of COVID-19 (acute and convalescent) were obtained from the United States, Italy and Spain.

Only in-frame clones appear in the TCRdb table, and some are missing; sequencing was by immunoSEQ multiplex PCR. The sample records about 130,000 clones, around 83% being singletons. Germline CDR1 MGHRA, CDR2 YSYEKL. The V and J ends lost 2 bases and 7 bases, in that order; junction bases with no gene match: 6. The CDR3 has 14 residues. This chain links TRBV4-1 with TRBJ1-1, with 8 positions matching TRBD1. This receptor was taken from a woman aged 45 to 65 with acute or convalescent COVID-19. Sequences were obtained from peripheral blood. The CDR3 sequence is CASSQPDRDLEAFF. In DNA, the CDR3 is TGCGCCAGCAGCCAACCGGACAGGGATCTTGAAGCTTTCTTT.